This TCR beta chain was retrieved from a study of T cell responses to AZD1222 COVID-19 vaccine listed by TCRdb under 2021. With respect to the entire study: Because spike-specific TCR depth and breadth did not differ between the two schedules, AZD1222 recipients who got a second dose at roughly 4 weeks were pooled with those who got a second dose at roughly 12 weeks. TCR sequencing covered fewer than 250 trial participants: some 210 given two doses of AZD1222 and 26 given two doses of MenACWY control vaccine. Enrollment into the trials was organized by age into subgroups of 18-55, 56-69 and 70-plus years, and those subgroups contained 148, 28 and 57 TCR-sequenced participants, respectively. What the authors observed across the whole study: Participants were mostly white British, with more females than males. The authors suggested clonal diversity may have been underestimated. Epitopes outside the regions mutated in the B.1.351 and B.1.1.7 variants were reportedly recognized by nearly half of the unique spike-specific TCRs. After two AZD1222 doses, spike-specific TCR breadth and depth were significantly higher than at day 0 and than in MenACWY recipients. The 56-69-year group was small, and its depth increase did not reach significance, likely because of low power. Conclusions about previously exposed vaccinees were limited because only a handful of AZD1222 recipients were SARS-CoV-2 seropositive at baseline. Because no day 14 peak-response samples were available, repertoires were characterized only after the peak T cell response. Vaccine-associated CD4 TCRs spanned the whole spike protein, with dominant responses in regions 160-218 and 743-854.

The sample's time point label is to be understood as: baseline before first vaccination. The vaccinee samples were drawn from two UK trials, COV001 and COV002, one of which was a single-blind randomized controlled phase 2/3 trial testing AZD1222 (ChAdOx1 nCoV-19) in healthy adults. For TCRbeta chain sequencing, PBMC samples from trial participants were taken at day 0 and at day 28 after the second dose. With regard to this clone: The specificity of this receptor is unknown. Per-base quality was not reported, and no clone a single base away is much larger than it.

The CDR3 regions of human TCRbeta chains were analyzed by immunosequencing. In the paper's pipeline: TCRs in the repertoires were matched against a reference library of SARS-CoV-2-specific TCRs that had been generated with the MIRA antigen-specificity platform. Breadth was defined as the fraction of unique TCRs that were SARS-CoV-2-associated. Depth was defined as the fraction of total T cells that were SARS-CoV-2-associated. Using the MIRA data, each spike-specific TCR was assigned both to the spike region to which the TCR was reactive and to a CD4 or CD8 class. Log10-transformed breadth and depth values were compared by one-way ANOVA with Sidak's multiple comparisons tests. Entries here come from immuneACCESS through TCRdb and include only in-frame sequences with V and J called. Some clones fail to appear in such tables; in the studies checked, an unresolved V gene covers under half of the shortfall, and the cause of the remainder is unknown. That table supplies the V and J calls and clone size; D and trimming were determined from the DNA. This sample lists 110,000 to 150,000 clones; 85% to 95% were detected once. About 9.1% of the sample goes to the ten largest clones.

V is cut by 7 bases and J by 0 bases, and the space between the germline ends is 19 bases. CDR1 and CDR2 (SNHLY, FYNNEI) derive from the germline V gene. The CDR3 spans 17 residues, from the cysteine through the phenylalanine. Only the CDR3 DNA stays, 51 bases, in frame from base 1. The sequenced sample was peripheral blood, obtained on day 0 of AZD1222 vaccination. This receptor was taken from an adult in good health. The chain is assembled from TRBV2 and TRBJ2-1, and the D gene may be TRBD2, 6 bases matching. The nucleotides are TGTGCCAGCATAAGGCCGGGGGTGGCCTTCTCCTACAATGAGCAGTTCTTC. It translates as CASIRPGVAFSYNEQFF.